The 14 T cell receptor beta chains in this list originate from one sample, sequenced in a study of T-cell reconstitution after alpha-beta-depleted transplantation in children. The authors prepared the TCRbeta library with unique molecular identifiers. TCRdb called the PCR reads again in MiXCR, with one record for every CDR3 protein. Among hundreds of thousands of distinct CDR3 sequences listed, over 10% were seen once. The material sequenced was PBMCs, mostly from graft donor cells, taken 360 days after TCRalphabeta/CD19-depleted stem cell transplant. Every receptor here comes from a male patient under 18 who had a stem cell transplant for acute myeloid leukemia, so the T cells may come from the graft donor.

This clonotype was detected many times. The V and J genes are TRBV20-1 and TRBJ2-7; D is unresolved. V gave up 5 bases and J gave up 0 bases, with 14 bases separating them. There are 14 residues in the CDR3. Germline V gives CDR1 DFQATT, CDR2 SNEGSKA (reference sequence). The CDR3 here is CSAPFQELSYEQYF. The DNA for the CDR3 is TGCAGTGCTCCTTTTCAGGAGCTCTCCTACGAGCAGTACTTC.

There are many counts of this clonotype. The chain has TRBV4-3 and TRBJ2-3; D is uncertain. The CDR3 runs to 13 residues. Germline-derived CDR1 and CDR2 are LGHNA and YSLEER. With 4 bases removed from V and 6 bases from J, the gap between germline ends came to 11 bases. The CDR3 here is CASSRMDQDTQYF. As DNA, the CDR3 is TGCGCCAGCAGCCGCATGGATCAGGATACGCAGTATTTT.

V is TRBV20-1 and J is TRBJ2-2; no reliable D call. Germline CDR1 DFQATT, CDR2 SNEGSKA (reference sequence). V was shortened by 2 bases and J by 1 base, with 14 bases between the two germline ends. The CDR3 runs to 16 residues. In DNA form, the CDR3 reads TGCAGTGCTAGACCTTACACCTTGCTGAACACCGGGGAGCTGTTTTTT. It encodes CSARPYTLLNTGELFF.

The V call is TRBV5-5, the J call TRBJ2-7, with a possible D match to TRBD2 (5 bases). Germline CDR1 SGHKS, CDR2 YYEKEE (reference sequence). This CDR3 is built from 19 residues. The V end lost 1 base, the J end lost 0 bases, and 23 bases lay between the germline ends. CDR3 amino acids: CASSLNFQTGKKSSYEQYF. The CDR3 bases are TGTGCCAGCAGCTTGAATTTCCAGACCGGGAAGAAGAGCTCCTACGAGCAGTACTTC.

This clonotype was found a few times. The chain is built from TRBV10-3 and TRBJ2-7; 14 positions agree with TRBD2. Trimming at V came to 6 bases and at J to 0 bases, leaving 7 bases not matched to a gene. CDR1 is ENHRY and CDR2 is SYGVKD in the germline V gene. CDR3 size: 17 residues. This CDR3 reads CAISETSGRVYSYEQYF. The CDR3 DNA is TGTGCCATCAGCGAGACTAGCGGGAGGGTATACTCCTACGAGCAGTACTTC.

CDR3 sequence reads: CASSSPGQGETQYF. In DNA, the CDR3 is TGTGCCAGCAGTTCACCGGGACAGGGAGAGACCCAGTACTTC. The rearrangement joins TRBV28 to TRBJ2-5; 9 nucleotides match TRBD1. This CDR3 is built from 14 residues. Unmatched junction bases numbered 4, after V lost 4 bases and J lost 4 bases. The germline gives CDR1 MDHEN, CDR2 SYDVKM.

The chain carries TRBV28 and TRBJ1-5, with 8 bases identical to TRBD1. V shed 3 bases and J 1 base; nucleotides not matched to a gene: 11. The length of the CDR3 is 18 residues. Looked up from germline, CDR1 is MDHEN and CDR2 is SYDVKM. CDR3 amino acids: CASSFLIDRGLSNQPQHF. CDR3 DNA sequence: TGTGCCAGCAGTTTCCTAATCGACAGGGGTTTAAGCAATCAGCCCCAGCATTTT.

This clonotype was counted ten times or more. V and J are TRBV15 and TRBJ2-1; tentatively, D is TRBD1 (5 bases). From germline, CDR1 is LNHNV and CDR2 YYDKDF (reference sequence). This CDR3 region has 14 residues. Trimming left V 5 bases short and J 3 bases short, with 11 bases between. CDR3 in amino acids: CATSGDSYYNEQFF. In nucleotides, the CDR3 is TGTGCCACCAGCGGTGACAGTTACTACAATGAGCAGTTCTTC.

This clonotype showed up many times. V is TRBV12-3 or TRBV12-4 and J is TRBJ2-7; the D is unclear. Trimming shortened V by 5 bases and J by 5 bases, and 16 bases separated the two germline ends. The CDR3 contains 14 residues. The CDR3 protein is CASSRTTYRHEQYF. In nucleotides, the CDR3 is TGTGCCAGCAGTCGTACCACTTATCGCCACGAGCAGTACTTC.

This rearrangement joins TRBV5-1 to TRBJ1-4; TRBD1 agrees at 8 bases. The CDR3 consists of 17 residues. Germline V gene sequence: CDR1 SGHRS, CDR2 YFSETQ. J lost 7 bases, V lost 0 bases, and 11 bases had no gene match. Here the CDR3 reads CASSLDGTGTGFEKLFF. The CDR3 nucleotides are TGCGCCAGCAGCTTGGATGGAACCGGGACAGGTTTTGAAAAACTGTTTTTT.

This clonotype was seen a handful of times. In DNA, the CDR3 is TGCAGCGTTGCCTTCCTCTCCGTCAGGGGGCACGAGCAGTACTTC. This translates into CSVAFLSVRGHEQYF. J is TRBJ2-7 and V is TRBV29-1, with 8 bases aligning to TRBD1. From germline, CDR1 is SQVTM and CDR2 ANQGSEA. CDR3 length: 15 amino acids. Losses at the gene ends were 4 bases for V and 5 bases for J; bases not matched to a gene: 13.

This clonotype showed up just a few times. The chain links TRBV28 to TRBJ1-5; possibly TRBD1 for D (6 bases). Germline V gene lookup returns CDR1 MDHEN and CDR2 SYDVKM. Trimming cost V 4 bases and J 7 bases, with 23 bases left between them. This CDR3 comprises 17 residues. In nucleotides, the CDR3 is TGTGCCAGCAGTTCATGGGGGGCGGGGTCGGAGGGGCAGCCCCAGCATTTT. Residues: CASSSWGAGSEGQPQHF.

The table lists this clonotype with a few counts. This chain connects TRBV28 to TRBJ2-2; 8 nucleotides agree with TRBD2. In germline, CDR1 is MDHEN, CDR2 SYDVKM. The V and J ends lost 1 base and 6 bases, in that order; junction bases with no gene match: 4. This CDR3 spans 15 amino acids. The CDR3 bases are TGTGCCAGCAGTTTATCGGGACTAGGGCCCGGGGAGCTGTTTTTT. Protein sequence: CASSLSGLGPGELFF.

This clonotype was seen many times. The chain combines TRBV6-1 with TRBJ2-5, with a possible D match to TRBD2 (7 bases). V was trimmed by 8 bases and J by 0 bases, leaving 16 bases between them. Germline-derived CDR1 and CDR2 are MNHNS and SASEGT. The CDR3 consists of 15 residues. The CDR3 reads CASGEGEGNQETQYF. Written as DNA, the CDR3 is TGTGCCAGCGGGGAGGGGGAGGGAAACCAAGAGACCCAGTACTTC.